This T cell receptor beta chain was retrieved from a study of a mutant IDH1 vaccine in newly diagnosed glioma. Study as a whole: Vaccines began 4-6 weeks after radiotherapy alone, or with temozolomide cycles. Patients previously underwent radiotherapy, temozolomide, or both, and most underwent both.

Here immunoSEQ multiplex PCR was the method, and the copy in TCRdb shows in-frame clones only, minus some. Of roughly 30,000 clones listed, approximately 86% were seen once; the top ten hold around 3%. As for time point: week 5, during vaccination. Vaccination comprised doses that each held 300 ug of mutant IDH1 20-mer peptide, plus topical imiquimod. The study enrolled donors with new WHO grade 3 or 4 IDH1-mutant, ATRX-lost astrocytomas. Of note for this clone: Its antigen is as yet unknown.

V shed 7 bases and J 2 bases; nucleotides not matched to a gene: 4. Germline loops: CDR1 KGHSH, CDR2 LQKENI. The CDR3 runs to 13 residues. The sample was peripheral blood mononuclear cells (PBMCs), taken from a glioma patient whose treatment included an IDH1 peptide vaccine. The receptor was isolated from a middle-aged woman with glioma. Some clones in this sample may be carry-over from other donors' samples. The chain couples TRBV18 to TRBJ1-1; TRBD1 matches 7 bases. The CDR3 DNA follows: TGTGCCAGCTTGGGACAGTCAAACACTGAAGCTTTCTTT. Amino acids: CASLGQSNTEAFF. The variable domain in full, completed from reference TRBV18 and TRBJ1-1, reads NAGVMQNPRHLVRRRGQEARLRCSPMKGHSHVYWYRQLPEEGLKFMVYLQKENIIDESGMPKERFSAEFPKEGPSILRIQQVVRGDSAAYFCASLGQSNTEAFFGQGTRLTVV.